This T cell receptor beta chain was sequenced during a study of OX40 agonist ivuxolimab in advanced cancers. Study overall: Patient treatment consisted of intravenous ivuxolimab administration every 2 weeks at 0.01 to 10 mg/kg. Patients treated during dose escalation were battling hepatocellular carcinoma, melanoma, renal cell or head and neck cancer.

Sequencing used immunoSEQ multiplex PCR; TCRdb keeps in-frame clones, though not all of them. The repertoire holds roughly 33,000 clones, 65% to 80% seen once, with about a fifth in the top ten. V lost 0 bases and J lost 0, with 7 bases in between. There are 15 residues in the CDR3. Germline V gives CDR1 SGHTS, CDR2 YDEGEE. Points on this clone: Its antigen is not identified.

Study-level points and caveats: Low clonal expansion, among the lowest seen, marked partial responders at 0.1-3.0 mg/kg.

This receptor was identified in an adult with an advanced solid tumor such as melanoma, head and neck, liver or kidney cancer. The rearrangement links TRBV5-8 to TRBJ2-4, with D uncertain. The specimen comprised CD4+ or CD8+ T cells sorted from blood, sampled in a trial of the OX40 agonist ivuxolimab. The DNA for the CDR3 is TGTGCCAGCAGCTTGGTTACTTTAGCCAAAAACATTCAGTACTTC. This gives the protein CASSLVTLAKNIQYF.